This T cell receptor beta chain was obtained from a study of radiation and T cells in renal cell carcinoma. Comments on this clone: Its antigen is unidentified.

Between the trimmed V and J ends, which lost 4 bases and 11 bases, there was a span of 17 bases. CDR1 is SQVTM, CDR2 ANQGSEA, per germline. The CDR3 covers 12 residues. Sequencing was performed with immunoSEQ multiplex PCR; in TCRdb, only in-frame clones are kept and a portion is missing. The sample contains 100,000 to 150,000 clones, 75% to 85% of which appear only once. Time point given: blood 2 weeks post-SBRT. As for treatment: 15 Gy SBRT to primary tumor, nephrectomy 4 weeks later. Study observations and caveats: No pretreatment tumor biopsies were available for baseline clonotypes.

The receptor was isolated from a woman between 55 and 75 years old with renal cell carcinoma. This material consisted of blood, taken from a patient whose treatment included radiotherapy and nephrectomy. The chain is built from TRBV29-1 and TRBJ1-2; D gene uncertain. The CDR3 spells CSVGEGREAYTF. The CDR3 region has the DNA TGCAGCGTTGGAGAAGGCCGGGAGGCTTACACCTTC.